Presented here are 20 T cell receptor beta chains from one specimen sequenced in a study of blood T cell repertoires in COVID-19. Some clones are missing from TCRdb's copy, which holds only in-frame ones; the method was immunoSEQ multiplex PCR. The sample has 9,500 to 12,000 clones, about 90% seen once. The specimen sequenced was peripheral blood. Receptors were obtained from a man aged 25-40 years with active or convalescent COVID-19.

This rearrangement joins TRBV6-2 or TRBV6-3 to TRBJ2-7, with 8 bases identical to TRBD2. V was clipped by 5 bases and J by 4 bases; unmatched bases: 10. The CDR3 is 15 residues long. Germline V gives CDR1 MNHEY, CDR2 SVGEGT. CDR3 nucleotide sequence: TGTGCCAGCAGTACCGGGACTAGGTCCCTTTACGAGCAGTACGTC. It specifies CASSTGTRSLYEQYV.

In DNA, the CDR3 is TGTGCCGGAGGGACGGGGGGCCCCTACGAGCAGTACTTC. Translated: CAGGTGGPYEQYF. The chain uses TRBV6-5 and TRBJ2-7, with a weak D call TRBD2 (7 bases). V lost 11 bases, J lost 2 bases, and 16 bases lay in between. The CDR3 sequence is 13 residues long. CDR1 and CDR2 (germline): MNHEY, SVGAGI.

The chain uses TRBV7-3 and TRBJ2-2, with TRBD2 matching over 11 bases. Germline-derived CDR1 and CDR2 are SGHTA and FQGTGA. V lost 6 bases and J lost 4; bases outside the gene matches: 1. The CDR3 totals 14 residues. For the CDR3, the DNA is TGTGCCAGCAGTCTAGCGGGGGGCACCGGGGAGCTGTTTTTT. Protein sequence: CASSLAGGTGELFF.

The chain has TRBV18 and TRBJ2-3, with D perhaps matching TRBD2 (6 bases). The CDR3 loop spans 15 amino acids. The germline V gene encodes CDR1 KGHSH and CDR2 LQKENI. The V and J ends lost 2 bases and 2 bases respectively, with 11 bases between them. The CDR3 coding sequence is TGTGCCAGCTCACCAATGGCGGGATCCACAGATACGCAGTATTTT. Residues: CASSPMAGSTDTQYF.

The V and J genes are TRBV11-2 and TRBJ1-6; a weak D match, TRBD1 (6 bases). V lost 6 bases and J 6 bases, leaving 12 bases between the germline ends. CDR1 is SGHAT, CDR2 FQNNGV, per germline. The CDR3 runs 14 residues. The CDR3 protein is CASRGEGVNSPLHF. The CDR3 DNA follows: TGTGCCAGCAGGGGGGAGGGGGTTAATTCACCCCTCCACTTT. The variable domain in full, completed from reference TRBV11-2 and TRBJ1-6, reads EAGVAQSPRYKIIEKRQSVAFWCNPISGHATLYWYQQILGQGPKLLIQFQNNGVVDDSQLPKDRFSAERLKGVDSTLKIQPAKLEDSAVYLCASRGEGVNSPLHFGNGTRLTVT.

This chain connects TRBV5-1 to TRBJ1-1; TRBD1 matches at 11 bases. Germline V gene lookup returns CDR1 SGHRS and CDR2 YFSETQ. V lost 6 bases, J lost 5 bases, and 6 bases stayed unmatched. The CDR3 consists of 14 residues. The CDR3 reads CASTQDRGRTEAFF. CDR3 nucleotides: TGCGCCAGCACCCAGGACAGGGGGCGAACTGAAGCTTTCTTT.

This chain joins TRBV19 and TRBJ1-1; 7 bases fit TRBD1. Losses at the gene ends were 7 bases for V and 0 bases for J; bases not matched to a gene: 5. The CDR3 extends over 14 amino acids. Germline CDR1 is LNHDA and CDR2 is SQIVND (reference sequence). CDR3 residues: CASKTGQMNTEAFF. For the CDR3, the DNA is TGTGCCAGTAAGACGGGACAGATGAACACTGAAGCTTTCTTT.

The chain couples TRBV19 to TRBJ2-5, with TRBD1 identical over 8 bases. V was clipped by 5 bases and J by 7 bases; unmatched bases: 6. CDR3 length: 13 amino acids. Germline V gene sequence: CDR1 LNHDA, CDR2 SQIVND (reference sequence). CDR3 region: CASSADRAATQYF. In DNA, the CDR3 is TGTGCCAGTAGTGCGGACAGGGCAGCGACCCAGTACTTC.

V gene TRBV7-8 combines with J gene TRBJ2-2; 7 bases are a match to TRBD2. Germline CDR1 reads SGHVS; CDR2 reads FQNEAQ. J lost 4 bases, V lost 1 base, and 6 bases had no gene match. This CDR3 has 16 amino acids. CDR3 region: CASSLVGSGRTGELFF. The DNA for the CDR3 is TGTGCCAGCAGCTTAGTGGGTAGCGGGCGCACCGGGGAGCTGTTTTTT.

The chain has TRBV5-1 and TRBJ2-7; a possible D gene is TRBD1 (5 bases). V was shortened by 6 bases and J by 6 bases, with 19 bases between the two germline ends. Germline-derived CDR1 and CDR2 are SGHRS and YFSETQ. The CDR3 covers 14 residues. CDR3: CASKGHSAPSEQYF. The CDR3, as DNA: TGCGCCAGCAAGGGGCACAGCGCCCCCTCCGAGCAGTACTTC.

The chain carries TRBV5-1 and TRBJ1-1; D remains unclear. The germline V and J ends were trimmed by 8 bases and 3 bases, with 14 bases remaining between them. The germline gives CDR1 SGHRS, CDR2 YFSETQ. The CDR3 is made up of 13 amino acids. The CDR3 nucleotides are TGCGCCAGTTCGTTGGGAGATTACACTGAAGCTTTCTTT. Protein sequence: CASSLGDYTEAFF.

V is TRBV4-1 and J is TRBJ1-6; D is unresolved. The germline V gene has CDR1 MGHRA and CDR2 YSYEKL. V shed 5 bases and J shed 0 bases, with 11 bases lying between them. The CDR3 runs to 16 residues. CDR3 nucleotide sequence: TGCGCCAGCAGCTACCCCGGGAGCTCCTATAATTCACCCCTCCACTTT. Protein: CASSYPGSSYNSPLHF.

V and J are TRBV2 and TRBJ1-3; D ambiguous. The V end was cut by 4 bases, the J end by 0 bases, with 10 bases between. The CDR3 has 15 amino acids. Germline V gene data show CDR1 as SNHLY and CDR2 as FYNNEI. CDR3 bases: TGTGCCAGCAGTGTGGCCTTCCTCTCTGGAAACACCATATATTTT. As protein: CASSVAFLSGNTIYF.

This chain connects TRBV27 to TRBJ2-1, with 8 bases fitting TRBD2. Germline V CDR1 and CDR2: MNHEY, SMNVEV (reference sequence). The CDR3 spans 15 residues. With 3 bases clipped from V and 5 bases from J, the junction kept 6 bases outside the gene matches. The CDR3 sequence: CASSFIAGWDNEQFF. The CDR3 DNA reads as TGTGCCAGCAGTTTCATAGCGGGGTGGGACAATGAGCAGTTCTTC.

The gene calls are TRBV5-1 and TRBJ2-3; 9 bases are a match to TRBD1. The germline CDR1 and CDR2 sequences are SGHRS and YFSETQ. This CDR3 has 21 residues. With 0 bases clipped from V and 0 bases from J, the junction kept 17 bases outside the gene matches. The DNA for the CDR3 is TGCGCCAGCAGCTTGGTCCCCTTGGGAGTAACAGGGGGCACAAGCACAGATACGCAGTATTTT. Translating it yields CASSLVPLGVTGGTSTDTQYF.

This sequence joins TRBV19 and TRBJ1-4; weak D call: TRBD1 (5 bases). The CDR3 spans 14 residues. Germline V gene sequence: CDR1 LNHDA, CDR2 SQIVND (reference sequence). V dropped 9 bases and J dropped 4 bases, with 15 bases sitting between them. Here the CDR3 reads CASGRVRGNEKLFF. DNA of the CDR3: TGTGCCAGCGGCCGGGTTAGGGGTAATGAAAAACTGTTTTTT.

This chain connects TRBV6-2 or TRBV6-3 to TRBJ2-3; 9 bases match TRBD1. The CDR3 is 15 amino acids. The V gene's germline CDR1 is MNHEY and CDR2 SVGEGT. Germline trimming cut 5 bases from V and 4 bases from J; bases unmatched to any gene: 7. The CDR3 DNA reads TGTGCCAGCAGTAACACCGGGACAGGGCCAGATACGCAGTATTTT. It translates to CASSNTGTGPDTQYF.

The rearrangement uses TRBV6-1 and TRBJ2-1; 8 bases are shared with TRBD2. CDR3 size: 14 residues. V shed 6 bases and J 9 bases; nucleotides not matched to a gene: 10. In germline, CDR1 is MNHNS, CDR2 SASEGT. DNA of the CDR3: TGTGCCAGCAGCCAGCGGGGGACTAGTGTTGAGCAGTTCTTC. Amino acids: CASSQRGTSVEQFF.

The table lists this clone with a count of one. V gene TRBV9 combines with J gene TRBJ1-1; a weak D match, TRBD1 (6 bases). Deletions cut 2 bases from V and 2 bases from J, with 13 bases between. Germline CDR1 reads SGDLS; CDR2 reads YYNGEE. This CDR3 has 15 amino acids. The chain's CDR3 is CASSVRAGTNTEAFF. In DNA, the CDR3 is TGTGCCAGCAGCGTTCGGGCCGGGACAAACACTGAAGCTTTCTTT.

The chain combines TRBV6-2 or TRBV6-3 with TRBJ1-1; D is ambiguous. V dropped 2 bases and J dropped 1 base, with 11 bases sitting between them. Germline V gives CDR1 MNHEY, CDR2 SVGEGT. This CDR3 has 15 amino acids. Here the CDR3 DNA reads TGTGCCAGCAGTTACGTCGGGATCGGGAACACTGAAGCTTTCTTT. This encodes CASSYVGIGNTEAFF.